Listed here are 13 T cell receptor beta chains from one sample, sequenced in a study of T cells in Graves' hyperthyroidism and ophthalmopathy. Amplification of TCR beta CDR3 regions was performed using RNA transcripts as template. RT-PCR in the first round (using the HTBI primer set) targeted the TCR CDR3. TCRdb reprocessed the multiplex PCR reads with MiXCR, giving one entry per CDR3 protein. The sample holds under 350,000 distinct CDR3 sequences, 25% to 30% seen once. The sequenced sample was blood. The receptors originated from a man aged 35-49 years with Graves' hyperthyroidism that later progressed to Graves' ophthalmopathy.

This clonotype has ten or more counts. CDR3 sequence (DNA): TGTGCCAGCAGTTCCTGGGGGGCGGGTACCTACAATGAGCAGTTCTTC. Protein: CASSSWGAGTYNEQFF. The chain links TRBV6-2 or TRBV6-3 to TRBJ2-1, with D perhaps matching TRBD1 or TRBD2 (6 bases each). This CDR3 spans 16 amino acids. V shed 4 bases and J shed 2 bases, with 15 bases lying between them. Germline V gene data show CDR1 as MNHEY and CDR2 as SVGEGT.

This clonotype was counted many times. V gene TRBV20-1 combines with J gene TRBJ1-1, with D possibly matching TRBD1 (6 bases). The V gene's germline CDR1 is DFQATT and CDR2 SNEGSKA (reference sequence). With 6 bases removed from V and 5 bases from J, the gap between germline ends came to 22 bases. The CDR3 contains 15 residues. CDR3: CSATSPTGMFTEAFF. DNA for the CDR3: TGCAGTGCAACCTCACCAACAGGGATGTTTACTGAAGCTTTCTTT.

In this sample, this clonotype turned up many times. The CDR3 nucleotides are TGTGCCAGCAGCGGACATCGAGGTCAGCCCCAGCATTTT. This gives the protein CASSGHRGQPQHF. The genes are TRBV6-9 and TRBJ1-5; the D gene is possibly TRBD1 (5 bases). CDR1 and CDR2 from the germline V gene are MNHGY and SVAAGI. The CDR3 has 13 residues. Deletions cut 6 bases from V and 6 bases from J, with 12 bases between.

This clonotype showed up just a few times. The chain has TRBV7-2 and TRBJ1-1; D is undetermined. Looked up from germline, CDR1 is SGHTA and CDR2 is FQGNSA. V lost 5 bases, J lost 2 bases, and 12 bases lay in between. The CDR3 has 14 residues. The CDR3 nucleotides are TGTGCCAGCAGCCACCGACTCCTAAACACTGAAGCTTTCTTT. Protein sequence: CASSHRLLNTEAFF.

At least ten counts were recorded for this clonotype. The chain couples TRBV12-3 or TRBV12-4 to TRBJ2-3; no definite D call. This CDR3 contains 14 residues. The V and J ends lost 2 bases and 4 bases respectively, with 10 bases between them. CDR3 sequence reads: CASSLRRGADTQYF. CDR3 nucleotides: TGTGCCAGCAGTTTACGGCGCGGCGCAGATACGCAGTATTTT.

This chain links TRBV6-1 with TRBJ2-5; TRBD2 aligns across 7 bases. Germline V gene lookup returns CDR1 MNHNS and CDR2 SASEGT. J lost 2 bases, V lost 8 bases, and 8 bases had no gene match. The CDR3 runs to 14 residues. The CDR3 reads CASQSGLTQETQYF. In nucleotides, the CDR3 is TGTGCCAGCCAATCGGGACTAACTCAAGAGACCCAGTACTTC.

Many counts were recorded for this clonotype. The chain couples TRBV12-3 or TRBV12-4 to TRBJ1-5, with D uncertain. V was clipped by 3 bases and J by 3 bases, with 9 bases between them. This CDR3 spans 14 amino acids. Here the CDR3 DNA reads TGTGCCAGCAGTTTGCGGATCCTCAATCAGCCCCAGCATTTT. Protein: CASSLRILNQPQHF.

The rearrangement uses TRBV27 and TRBJ2-7, with D unresolved. CDR3 length equals 15 residues. The V gene's germline CDR1 is MNHEY and CDR2 SMNVEV (reference sequence). Trimming removed 5 bases at V and 6 bases at J, with 20 bases between. CDR3 nucleotide sequence: TGTGCCAGCAGTCAATATTCAGCCGGTTCGCTCGAGCAGTACTTC. This codes for CASSQYSAGSLEQYF.

The J gene is TRBJ1-1, the V gene TRBV6-2 or TRBV6-3, with unresolved D. V gave up 1 base and J gave up 3 bases, with 9 bases separating them. The CDR3 extends over 14 amino acids. From germline, CDR1 is MNHEY and CDR2 SVGEGT. The chain's CDR3 is CASSYWDFYTEAFF. In nucleotides, the CDR3 is TGTGCCAGCAGTTACTGGGATTTTTACACTGAAGCTTTCTTT.

The sample holds many counts of this clonotype. CDR3 residues: CSVPGTSGSRSIQYF. In DNA, the CDR3 is TGCAGCGTGCCCGGGACTAGCGGGAGTCGCAGCATTCAGTACTTC. The chain employs TRBV29-1 and TRBJ2-4; 14 nucleotides agree with TRBD2. V trimming: 6 bases; J trimming: 9 bases; junction bases outside the gene matches: 10. CDR1 is SQVTM and CDR2 is ANQGSEA in the germline V gene. This CDR3 spans 15 amino acids.

This clonotype was seen more than once but under ten times. The V gene is TRBV6-1, the J gene TRBJ1-5, with D uncertain. The CDR3 runs 16 residues. Looked up from germline, CDR1 is MNHNS and CDR2 is SASEGT. The V end was cut by 0 bases, the J end by 0 bases, with 9 bases between. CDR3 protein: CASSEAWVYSNQPQHF. CDR3 in DNA: TGTGCCAGCAGTGAAGCTTGGGTTTATAGCAATCAGCCCCAGCATTTT.

This chain connects TRBV15 to TRBJ1-2; D gene unclear. The CDR3 consists of 13 residues. Per germline, CDR1 LNHNV and CDR2 YYDKDF (reference sequence). V lost 5 bases, J lost 4 bases, and 11 bases lay in between. The CDR3: CATSGFSLYGYTF. CDR3 DNA: TGTGCCACCAGCGGATTTTCCCTCTATGGCTACACCTTC.

There are many counts of this clonotype. V is TRBV7-3 and J is TRBJ1-5; D may be TRBD1 (5 bases). From germline, CDR1 is SGHTA and CDR2 FQGTGA. V was cut by 5 bases and J by 5 bases, with 16 bases left in between. The CDR3 is made up of 15 amino acids. CDR3 in DNA: TGTGCCAGCAGCCCCTCCGGGGGGGTCCATCAGCCCCAGCATTTT. Translated, it gives CASSPSGGVHQPQHF.